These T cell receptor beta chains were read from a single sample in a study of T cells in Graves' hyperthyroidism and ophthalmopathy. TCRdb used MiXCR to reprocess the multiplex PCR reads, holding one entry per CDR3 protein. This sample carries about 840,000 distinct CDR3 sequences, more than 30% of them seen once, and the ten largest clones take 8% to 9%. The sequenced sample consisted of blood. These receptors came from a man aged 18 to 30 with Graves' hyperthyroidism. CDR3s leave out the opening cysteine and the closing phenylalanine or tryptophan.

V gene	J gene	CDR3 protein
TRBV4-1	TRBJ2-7	ASSQEPGYEQY
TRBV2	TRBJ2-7	ASRETGGRSYEQY
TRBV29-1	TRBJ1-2	SVDPFRGGNDT
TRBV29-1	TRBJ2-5	SVEGIGGLQETQY
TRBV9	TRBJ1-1	ASSGTGGAGTEAF
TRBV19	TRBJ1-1	ASSREMNTEAF
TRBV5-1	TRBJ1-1	ASSSDRPGTEAF
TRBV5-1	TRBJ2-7	ASSLDTGEGYEQY
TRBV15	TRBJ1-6	ATSRDLAGGDSPLH
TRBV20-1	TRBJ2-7	SARYDRGPT
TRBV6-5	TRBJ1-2	ASSYSEGAYGYT
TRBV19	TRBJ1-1	ASSMAFGRNTEAF
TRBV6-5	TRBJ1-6	ASSFSRGSGSPLH
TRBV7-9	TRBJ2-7	ASSLSNYPLAYEQY
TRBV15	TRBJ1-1	ASSSRTGMRVVGDTEAF
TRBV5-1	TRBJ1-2	ASRQDRGYGYT
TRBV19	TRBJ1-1	ASRTLNTEAF
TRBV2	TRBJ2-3	ASSETETY
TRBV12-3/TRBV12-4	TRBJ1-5	ASKTGIAGNQPQH
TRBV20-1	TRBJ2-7	SASAAGGAYKQY
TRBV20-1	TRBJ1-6	SARDGGVYNSPLH
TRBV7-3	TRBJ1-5	ASSLEGTGKNQPQH
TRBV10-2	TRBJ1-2	AAFQSSDGYT
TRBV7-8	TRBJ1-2	ASSSAPGQGYGYT
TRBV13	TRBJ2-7	ASSPGTGGWEQY
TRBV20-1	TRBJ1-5	SPNVGNQPQH
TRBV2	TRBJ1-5	ASSKSPGQFNQPQH
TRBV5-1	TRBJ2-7	ASSPENNLYEQY
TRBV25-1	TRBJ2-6	ASSRSGAYSGANVLT
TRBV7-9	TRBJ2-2	ASSTVGGENTGELF
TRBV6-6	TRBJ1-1	ASSDSGQGKTEAF
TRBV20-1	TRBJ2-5	SALTLMEQEHQLETQY
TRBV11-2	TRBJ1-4	ASSSLGTSRKLF
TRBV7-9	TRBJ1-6	ASSRRLNSPLH
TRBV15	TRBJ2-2	ATSRAGNGELF
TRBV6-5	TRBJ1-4	ASSPGTYTEKLF
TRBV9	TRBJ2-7	ASSVEGSSWTGEQY
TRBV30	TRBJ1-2	AWSGNLYGYT
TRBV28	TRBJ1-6	ASSFRQGDNSPLH
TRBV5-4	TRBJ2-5	ASSLARGPGTQY